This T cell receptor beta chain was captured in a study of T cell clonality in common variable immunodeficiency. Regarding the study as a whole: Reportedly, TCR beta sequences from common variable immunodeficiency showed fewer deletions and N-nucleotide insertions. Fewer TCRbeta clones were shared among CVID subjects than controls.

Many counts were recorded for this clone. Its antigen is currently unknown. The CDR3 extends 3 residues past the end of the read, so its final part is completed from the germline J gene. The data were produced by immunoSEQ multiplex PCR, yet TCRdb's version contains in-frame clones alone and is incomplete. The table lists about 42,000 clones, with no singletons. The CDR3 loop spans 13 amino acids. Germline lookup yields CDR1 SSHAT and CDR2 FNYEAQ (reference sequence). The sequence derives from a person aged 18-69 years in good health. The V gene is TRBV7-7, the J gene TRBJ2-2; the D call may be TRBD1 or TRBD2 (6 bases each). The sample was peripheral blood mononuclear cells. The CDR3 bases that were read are TGTGCTACAACTCAGGGGAGGACCGGGGAG. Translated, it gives CATTQGRTGE. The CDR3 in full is CATTQGRTGELFF.